This TCR beta chain stems from a study of blood T cells in healthy people across ages. Whole-study findings and limits: It was held that the diversity estimates obtained from one million T cells were underestimates.

The second PCR ran roughly 6 to 11 cycles with a sample-barcoded 5' primer and J-beta primers. TCRdb reanalysed the 5' RACE reads using MiXCR and keeps one entry per CDR3 protein. The sample contains about 800,000 distinct CDR3 sequences, approximately 25% of which appear only once. Germline V gives CDR1 LGHNA, CDR2 YSLEER. The CDR3 extends over 16 amino acids. V was cut by 0 bases and J by 1 base, with 11 bases left in between. There are a few counts of this clonotype. Its antigen is not identified. These data were also filed under a second study, of T cells of mothers and their children.

The rearrangement uses TRBV4-3 and TRBJ2-3, with D possibly being TRBD1 (6 bases). The sequence derives from a boy between 10 and 17 years old in good health. The specimen sequenced was blood. The CDR3 sequence: CASSQDFRGRTDTQYF. The CDR3 bases are TGCGCCAGCAGCCAAGATTTCAGGGGCCGCACAGATACGCAGTATTTT.